This record looks at one T cell receptor (beta chain) sequence and its context. These data come from a study of control samples from healthy donors and cancer patients. Germline CDR1 and CDR2: SGHDT and YYEEEE. Trimming shortened V by 3 bases and J by 1 base, and 13 bases separated the two germline ends. The CDR3 totals 15 residues. Data came from immunoSEQ multiplex PCR; TCRdb stores just in-frame clones and leaves some out. The sample holds about 160,000 clones; roughly 95% are singletons and the top ten take approximately 0.97%. This sequence originates from a woman aged 25-40 years in good health. Specimen: blood. The genes are TRBV5-6 and TRBJ2-5; TRBD2 is a possible D gene (6 bases). The CDR3 loop reads CASSSPTRPQETQYF. As DNA, the CDR3 is TGTGCCAGCAGCTCCCCGACTAGACCCCAAGAGACCCAGTACTTC.